This TCR beta chain was sequenced during a study of beta chain features in type 1 diabetes. The study's findings and limits: Moderate yet significant TCRB CDR3 shortening was seen in Type 1 diabetes patients in all four CD4+ subsets.

What was sequenced were expressed TCRB transcripts, since all of the isolated RNA had been reverse transcribed. Repertoires were generated with immunoSEQ multiplex PCR, while TCRdb's copy carries only in-frame clones and drops some. This sample has 130,000 to 150,000 clones, with 6.9% found just once. The germline V gene has CDR1 LNHNV and CDR2 YYDKDF (reference sequence). V was clipped by 0 bases and J by 5 bases, with 13 bases between them. The CDR3 loop spans 16 amino acids. Note on this clone: Its specificity is unknown.

The material sequenced was central memory CD4+ T cells from blood. This chain joins TRBV15 and TRBJ1-4; D perhaps matches TRBD1 (5 bases). The clonotype originates from a woman aged 25 to 39 in good health. The chain's CDR3 is CATSRDDGAGNEKLFF. In DNA form, the CDR3 reads TGTGCCACCAGCAGAGATGATGGGGCGGGAAATGAAAAACTGTTTTTT. Full variable domain (rest looked up from reference TRBV15 and TRBJ1-4): DAMVIQNPRYQVTQFGKPVTLSCSQTLNHNVMYWYQQKSSQAPKLLFHYYDKDFNNEADTPDNFQSRRPNTSFCFLDIRSPGLGDTAMYLCATSRDDGAGNEKLFFGSGTQLSVL.